Below, 30 T cell receptor beta chains from the same sample are listed, as sequenced in a study of shared clonotypes between healthy human individuals. CD45RO-negative CD8 cells positively selected for CCR7 made up the naive population, which excluded terminally differentiated effector memory CD45RA+ cells. Assay used: immunoSEQ multiplex PCR; TCRdb lists only in-frame clones, some missing. The table includes about 550,000 clones, 95% detected once. The sequencing input was naive CD8+ T cells sorted from blood. The source of these receptors is a woman in her thirties in good health.

The CDR3, as DNA: TGTGCCAGCAGCTCCGGGACTAGCGGGAGCCCCGGGGAGCTGTTTTTT. This codes for CASSSGTSGSPGELFF. The chain links TRBV13 to TRBJ2-2; 14 nucleotides line up with TRBD2. Trimming took 4 bases from V and 6 from J; bases not matched to a gene: 4. Germline V gene sequence: CDR1 PRHDT, CDR2 FYEKMQ (reference sequence). The CDR3 is 16 amino acids.

J is TRBJ2-2 and V is TRBV4-1; the D is unclear. The germline V gene has CDR1 MGHRA and CDR2 YSYEKL. V lost 2 bases and J lost 4, with 8 bases in between. This CDR3 is built from 14 residues. CDR3 coding DNA: TGCGCCAGCAGCCAACGACTTTCCACCGGGGAGCTGTTTTTT. This encodes CASSQRLSTGELFF.

The chain couples TRBV6-1 to TRBJ2-3; D remains ambiguous. CDR1 is MNHNS, CDR2 SASEGT, per germline. The CDR3 has 15 residues. Between the trimmed V and J ends, which lost 7 bases and 0 bases, there was a span of 14 bases. The CDR3 reads CASTELIASTDTQYF. CDR3 DNA sequence: TGTGCCAGCACCGAACTGATCGCTAGCACAGATACGCAGTATTTT.

The chain carries TRBV15 and TRBJ2-3, with 7 bases matching TRBD1. This CDR3 comprises 13 residues. Germline loops: CDR1 LNHNV, CDR2 YYDKDF (reference sequence). The junction had 5 bases not matched to a gene; V was cut back by 5 bases and J by 6 bases. This chain's CDR3 is CATSLTGDDTQYF. For the CDR3, the DNA is TGTGCCACCAGCCTTACAGGGGACGATACGCAGTATTTT.

The gene calls are TRBV9 and TRBJ1-1; 7 bases match TRBD1. The J segment lost 1 base and the V segment lost 4 bases, leaving 7 bases of the junction unmatched. In germline, CDR1 is SGDLS, CDR2 YYNGEE. This CDR3 contains 15 residues. The CDR3 protein is CASSPQGQANTEAFF. The CDR3 DNA reads TGTGCCAGCAGCCCCCAAGGACAGGCGAACACTGAAGCTTTCTTT.

This chain links TRBV27 with TRBJ1-5; D unclear. Trimming cost V 2 bases and J 9 bases, with 8 bases left between them. CDR1 and CDR2 (germline): MNHEY, SMNVEV (reference sequence). The CDR3 has 12 amino acids. This chain's CDR3 is CASSLTGGPQHF. The DNA of the CDR3 is TGTGCCAGCAGTTTAACGGGAGGGCCCCAGCATTTT.

The J gene is TRBJ1-2, the V gene TRBV27; TRBD1 is a possible D gene (5 bases). This CDR3 comprises 13 residues. Germline CDR1 reads MNHEY; CDR2 reads SMNVEV (reference sequence). Trimming took 4 bases from V and 8 from J, leaving 14 bases between them. The CDR3 spells CASSSLPGYGYTF. The CDR3 DNA sequence: TGTGCCAGCAGTTCCCTACCAGGGTACGGCTACACCTTC.

This clone appeared once. The genes are TRBV4-1 and TRBJ1-1; D remains unclear. V gave up 1 base and J gave up 10 bases, with 19 bases separating them. This CDR3 comprises 15 residues. Germline values: CDR1 MGHRA, CDR2 YSYEKL. The CDR3 bases are TGCGCCAGCAGCCAAGTTTTATTGGGGAGGGTCGGAGCTTTCTTT. It codes for CASSQVLLGRVGAFF.

The J gene is TRBJ1-2, the V gene TRBV28; D remains ambiguous. The germline V gene encodes CDR1 MDHEN and CDR2 SYDVKM. V was cut by 6 bases and J by 2 bases, with 10 bases left in between. This CDR3 comprises 13 residues. The CDR3, as DNA: TGTGCCAGCAGCGCCGACACCAACTATGGCTACACCTTC. It codes for CASSADTNYGYTF.

V usage is TRBV28 and J usage is TRBJ1-5; D is uncertain. Germline loops: CDR1 MDHEN, CDR2 SYDVKM. The length of the CDR3 is 14 residues. Trimming took 6 bases from V and 0 from J, leaving 9 bases between them. The CDR3: CASSPLYSNQPQHF. CDR3 DNA sequence: TGTGCCAGCAGCCCACTTTATAGCAATCAGCCCCAGCATTTT.

This clone has only one observation. This sequence joins TRBV6-5 and TRBJ2-7, with D possibly being TRBD1 (6 bases). The V gene lost 6 bases and the J gene lost 3 bases, with 15 bases spanning the gap. CDR1 and CDR2 (germline): MNHEY, SVGAGI. This CDR3 region has 14 residues. This CDR3 reads CASRYREGGYEQYF. DNA for the CDR3: TGTGCCAGCAGGTACAGGGAAGGGGGCTACGAGCAGTACTTC.

V gene TRBV28 combines with J gene TRBJ1-5; D perhaps matches TRBD1 (6 bases). Germline loops: CDR1 MDHEN, CDR2 SYDVKM. This CDR3 region has 14 residues. Trimming pared 6 bases from V and 3 bases from J, leaving 12 bases between. Here the CDR3 DNA reads TGTGCCAGCAGCACCACAGGGAACAATCAGCCCCAGCATTTT. Amino acids: CASSTTGNNQPQHF.

The V call is TRBV27, the J call TRBJ2-5; TRBD2 is a possible D gene (5 bases). The V end lost 3 bases, the J end lost 5 bases, and 10 bases lay between the germline ends. The CDR3 covers 13 residues. Germline values: CDR1 MNHEY, CDR2 SMNVEV (reference sequence). This CDR3 is CASSFRGLETQYF. The CDR3 DNA reads as TGTGCCAGCAGTTTTCGGGGTTTGGAGACCCAGTACTTC.

J is TRBJ2-7 and V is TRBV2; the match to TRBD1 covers 11 bases. From germline, CDR1 is SNHLY and CDR2 FYNNEI. The CDR3 extends over 16 amino acids. With 7 bases clipped from V and 0 bases from J, the junction kept 8 bases outside the gene matches. CDR3 in amino acids: CASITGQGASSYEQYF. The CDR3 DNA reads TGTGCCAGCATTACCGGACAGGGGGCGAGCTCCTACGAGCAGTACTTC.

The V and J genes are TRBV10-1 and TRBJ1-1; D is unresolved. This CDR3 contains 14 residues. Germline CDR1 reads WNHNN; CDR2 reads SYGVQD (reference sequence). V was pared by 7 bases and J by 11 bases, with 23 bases between. CDR3 amino acids: CASIGTLGGSIAFF. The CDR3, as DNA: TGCGCCAGCATTGGTACACTCGGAGGGTCTATCGCTTTCTTT.

This chain links TRBV28 with TRBJ1-5; D is possibly TRBD1 (6 bases). The V gene's germline CDR1 is MDHEN and CDR2 SYDVKM. The V end lost 7 bases, the J end lost 0 bases, and 10 bases lay between the germline ends. The CDR3 is 14 residues long. CDR3 sequence reads: CASKRGVSNQPQHF. The CDR3 coding sequence is TGTGCCAGCAAGAGGGGGGTTAGCAATCAGCCCCAGCATTTT. Combining the CDR3 with reference TRBV28 and TRBJ1-5 gives the whole variable domain DVKVTQSSRYLVKRTGEKVFLECVQDMDHENMFWYRQDPGLGLRLIYFSYDVKMKEKGDIPEGYSVSREKKERFSLILESASTNQTSMYLCASKRGVSNQPQHFGDGTRLSIL.

The chain has TRBV10-3 and TRBJ1-1, with D perhaps matching TRBD1 (5 bases). Per the germline V gene, CDR1 is ENHRY and CDR2 is SYGVKD. This CDR3 has 12 residues. V was pared by 6 bases and J by 4 bases, with 9 bases between. The CDR3 is CAIRGGTTEAFF. As DNA, the CDR3 is TGTGCCATCAGGGGGGGGACCACTGAAGCTTTCTTT.

The chain recombines TRBV28 with TRBJ1-1; D gene unclear. V gave up 8 bases and J gave up 5 bases, with 12 bases separating them. CDR1 MDHEN and CDR2 SYDVKM come from the germline V gene. This CDR3 is built from 12 residues. The CDR3 loop is CASDTMRTEAFF. The CDR3 nucleotides are TGTGCCAGCGATACCATGAGGACTGAAGCTTTCTTT.

The chain is built from TRBV9 and TRBJ2-7; TRBD2 matches at 10 bases. With V trimmed by 0 bases and J by 7 bases, 7 bases remained unmatched. This CDR3 has 15 amino acids. Germline CDR1 is SGDLS and CDR2 is YYNGEE. This CDR3 is CASSVDASGSMEQYF. CDR3 coding DNA: TGTGCCAGCAGCGTAGACGCTAGCGGGAGTATGGAGCAGTACTTC.

The rearrangement joins TRBV27 to TRBJ1-5; D is unclear. CDR1 MNHEY and CDR2 SMNVEV come from the germline V gene (reference sequence). Deletions cut 5 bases from V and 3 bases from J, with 14 bases between. The CDR3 is 15 amino acids. The CDR3 DNA is TGTGCCAGCAGTCCGGGCTCCGGGATCAATCAGCCCCAGCATTTT. It yields the protein CASSPGSGINQPQHF.

The CDR3 here is CASSWSAGVGTGELFF. In DNA form, the CDR3 reads TGTGCCAGCAGTTGGTCGGCGGGAGTTGGCACCGGGGAGCTGTTTTTT. This sequence joins TRBV27 and TRBJ2-2; 7 bases fit TRBD2. With 4 bases clipped from V and 4 bases from J, the junction kept 9 bases outside the gene matches. Germline CDR1 reads MNHEY; CDR2 reads SMNVEV (reference sequence). The CDR3 runs 16 residues.

The V gene is TRBV7-9, the J gene TRBJ2-5; unclear D gene. From germline, CDR1 is SEHNR and CDR2 FQNEAQ (reference sequence). The CDR3 is 14 residues long. V was trimmed by 2 bases and J by 10 bases, leaving 17 bases between them. The CDR3 sequence is CASSLMGPRVDQYF. DNA for the CDR3: TGTGCCAGCAGCTTAATGGGCCCCCGGGTTGACCAGTACTTC.

J is TRBJ2-3 and V is TRBV2, with 8 bases identical to TRBD2. The V gene end was trimmed by 8 bases and the J gene end by 4 bases; junction bases not matched to a gene: 11. Germline V gives CDR1 SNHLY, CDR2 FYNNEI. This CDR3 has 15 residues. CDR3 bases: TGTGCCAGCGTAGATATGGGACTAGGTGCAGATACGCAGTATTTT. Translating it yields CASVDMGLGADTQYF.

This chain links TRBV5-6 with TRBJ2-7; D is perhaps TRBD1 (6 bases). Germline CDR1 and CDR2: SGHDT and YYEEEE. The V end was cut by 2 bases, the J end by 1 base, with 13 bases between. The CDR3 length is 15 residues. CDR3 in amino acids: CASSLWGTSSYEQYF. The CDR3 coding sequence is TGTGCCAGCAGCTTATGGGGGACAAGTTCCTACGAGCAGTACTTC.

The chain combines TRBV5-6 with TRBJ2-5; D is tentatively TRBD1 or TRBD2 (5 bases each). This CDR3 has 12 residues. Trimming cost V 4 bases and J 7 bases, with 11 bases left between them. CDR1 is SGHDT and CDR2 is YYEEEE in the germline V gene. As DNA, the CDR3 is TGTGCCAGCAGCCAGGGAGACGGGACCCAGTACTTC. Translation: CASSQGDGTQYF. Full variable domain (rest looked up from reference TRBV5-6 and TRBJ2-5): DAGVTQSPTHLIKTRGQQVTLRCSPKSGHDTVSWYQQALGQGPQFIFQYYEEEERQRGNFPDRFSGHQFPNYSSELNVNALLLGDSALYLCASSQGDGTQYFGPGTRLLVL.

The V gene is TRBV27, the J gene TRBJ1-1, with a possible D match to TRBD1 (5 bases). With 4 bases removed from V and 5 bases from J, the gap between germline ends came to 17 bases. From germline, CDR1 is MNHEY and CDR2 SMNVEV (reference sequence). The length of the CDR3 is 15 residues. CDR3 loop: CASSSSWGGGTEAFF. The CDR3 nucleotides read TGTGCCAGCAGTTCCTCCTGGGGGGGAGGAACTGAAGCTTTCTTT.

The chain recombines TRBV5-4 with TRBJ1-1, with D perhaps matching TRBD1 (5 bases). This CDR3 region has 14 residues. Germline CDR1 and CDR2: SGHNT and YYREEE (reference sequence). V lost 0 bases and J 4 bases, leaving 10 bases between the germline ends. The CDR3 loop reads CASSLDPGGTEAFF. CDR3 DNA sequence: TGTGCCAGCAGCTTGGATCCCGGGGGCACTGAAGCTTTCTTT.

The chain combines TRBV13 with TRBJ2-3, with TRBD1 matching over 9 bases. The CDR3 contains 14 residues. The V segment lost 3 bases and the J segment 7 bases; nucleotides outside the gene matches: 5. CDR1 and CDR2 (germline): PRHDT, FYEKMQ (reference sequence). The chain's CDR3 is CASSFGTGRHTQYF. Written as DNA, the CDR3 is TGTGCCAGCAGCTTCGGGACAGGGCGGCATACGCAGTATTTT.

The chain is built from TRBV27 and TRBJ1-4; TRBD1 might be the D (5 bases). The CDR3 spans 13 residues. Per germline, CDR1 MNHEY and CDR2 SMNVEV (reference sequence). The germline V and J ends were trimmed by 6 bases and 10 bases, with 15 bases remaining between them. In DNA form, the CDR3 reads TGTGCCAGCAGCCGCATCCCTCAGGGAAAACTGTTTTTT. Amino acids: CASSRIPQGKLFF.

The rearrangement joins TRBV30 to TRBJ1-6; 8 bases agree with TRBD1. The V gene's germline CDR1 is GTSNPN and CDR2 SVGIG (reference sequence). V trimming: 6 bases; J trimming: 8 bases; junction bases outside the gene matches: 3. The CDR3 totals 12 residues. The CDR3 region has the DNA TGTGCCTGTCGACAGGGGTATTCACCCCTCCACTTT. It is translated as CACRQGYSPLHF. The variable domain in full, completed from reference TRBV30 and TRBJ1-6, reads SQTIHQWPATLVQPVGSPLSLECTVEGTSNPNLYWYRQAAGRGLQLLFYSVGIGQISSEVPQNLSASRPQDRQFILSSKKLLLSDSGFYLCACRQGYSPLHFGNGTRLTVT.